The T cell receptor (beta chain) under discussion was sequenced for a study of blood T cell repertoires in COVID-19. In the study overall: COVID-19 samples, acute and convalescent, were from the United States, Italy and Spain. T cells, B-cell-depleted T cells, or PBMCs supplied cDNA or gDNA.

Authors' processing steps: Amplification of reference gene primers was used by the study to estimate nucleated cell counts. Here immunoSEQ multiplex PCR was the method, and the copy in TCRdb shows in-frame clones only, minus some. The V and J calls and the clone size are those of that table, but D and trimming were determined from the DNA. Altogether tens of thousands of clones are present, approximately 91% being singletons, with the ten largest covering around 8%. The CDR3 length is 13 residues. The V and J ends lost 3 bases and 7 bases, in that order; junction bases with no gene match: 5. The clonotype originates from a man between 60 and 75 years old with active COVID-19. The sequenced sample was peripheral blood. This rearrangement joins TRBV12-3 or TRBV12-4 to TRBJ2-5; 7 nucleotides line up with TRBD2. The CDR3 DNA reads TGTGCCAGCAGTTTGGGAGGGCGGGGGACCCAGTACTTC. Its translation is CASSLGGRGTQYF.